What follows are 11 T cell receptor beta chains derived from one specimen sequenced in a study of neurological immune-mediated disorders. MiXCR, applied by TCRdb to the 5' RACE reads, yields one record per CDR3 protein. The repertoire includes 30,000 to 40,000 distinct CDR3 sequences, 3% to 4.5% of them detected once, and 2.2% sits in the top ten. The sample consisted of PBMCs. The origin of the receptors is a man between 25 and 39 years old with multiple sclerosis.

This clonotype was detected ten times or more. The rearrangement links TRBV6-4 to TRBJ2-3; 15 bases fit TRBD2. The V segment lost 5 bases and the J segment 6 bases; nucleotides outside the gene matches: 6. Germline loops: CDR1 MRHNA, CDR2 SNTAGT. This CDR3 spans 16 amino acids. This CDR3 reads CASSPRTSGGADTQYF. The CDR3 DNA sequence: TGTGCCAGCAGTCCTCGGACTAGCGGGGGGGCGGATACGCAGTATTTT.

This clonotype was observed many times. This chain connects TRBV20-1 to TRBJ2-2; D is possibly TRBD1 (7 bases). CDR1 and CDR2 (germline): DFQATT, SNEGSKA (reference sequence). This CDR3 is built from 15 residues. V dropped 5 bases and J dropped 2 bases, with 15 bases sitting between them. The CDR3: CSAPQGGPNTGELFF. The CDR3 DNA is TGCAGTGCTCCCCAGGGGGGCCCCAACACCGGGGAGCTGTTTTTT.

This clonotype was detected many times. The chain is built from TRBV6-5 and TRBJ2-7, with D maybe TRBD1 (5 bases). Per germline, CDR1 MNHEY and CDR2 SVGAGI. V was shortened by 6 bases and J by 6 bases, with 15 bases between the two germline ends. This CDR3 region has 13 residues. The CDR3 sequence: CASSLMPRGEQYF. CDR3 nucleotides: TGTGCCAGCAGCCTTATGCCTAGGGGCGAGCAGTACTTC.

This clonotype appeared a few times. The gene calls are TRBV4-2 and TRBJ2-3; D not resolved. The CDR3 spans 15 residues. Germline V gene sequence: CDR1 LGHNA, CDR2 YNFKEQ. V was shortened by 1 base and J by 5 bases, with 13 bases between the two germline ends. The CDR3 reads CASSQGLGMGDTQYF. The CDR3 nucleotides read TGTGCCAGCAGCCAAGGGTTGGGGATGGGAGATACGCAGTATTTT.

In this sample, this clonotype turned up many times. The chain employs TRBV11-3 and TRBJ2-2, with TRBD1 matching over 8 bases. V dropped 4 bases and J dropped 3; count of bases not matched to a gene: 10. Germline values: CDR1 SGHNT, CDR2 YENEEA. The CDR3 totals 17 residues. The CDR3 region is CASSSGNTGGYTGELFF. In nucleotides, the CDR3 is TGTGCCAGCAGCTCGGGAAACACAGGGGGGTACACCGGGGAGCTGTTTTTT.

This clonotype was recorded at least ten times. The V and J genes are TRBV5-1 and TRBJ1-1, with D maybe TRBD1 (5 bases). The CDR3 spans 12 residues. Germline V gene data show CDR1 as SGHRS and CDR2 as YFSETQ. Trimming removed 0 bases at V and 8 bases at J, with 8 bases between. The CDR3 here is CASSLAAGEAFF. The CDR3 bases are TGCGCCAGCAGCTTGGCGGCAGGGGAAGCTTTCTTT.

The table lists this clonotype with many counts. J is TRBJ2-1 and V is TRBV20-1; 9 bases align to TRBD2. This CDR3 contains 15 residues. The J segment lost 5 bases and the V segment lost 0 bases, leaving 5 bases of the junction unmatched. Germline V gene lookup returns CDR1 DFQATT and CDR2 SNEGSKA (reference sequence). In DNA form, the CDR3 reads TGCAGTGCTAGAGATCGCGGGGGGGTAAACAATGAGCAGTTCTTC. Translating gives CSARDRGGVNNEQFF.

In this sample, this clonotype turned up many times. This chain joins TRBV24-1 and TRBJ2-5, with 9 nucleotides matching TRBD1. Germline V gene lookup returns CDR1 KGHDR and CDR2 SFDVKD. With V trimmed by 5 bases and J by 3 bases, 6 bases remained unmatched. The CDR3 spans 15 residues. The CDR3 coding sequence is TGTGCCACCAGTGGCTCGGGACAGGGAGAAGAGACCCAGTACTTC. Its protein is CATSGSGQGEETQYF.

This clonotype came up many times. The V gene is TRBV10-3, the J gene TRBJ1-6; D is uncertain. The V end lost 4 bases, the J end lost 7 bases, and 8 bases lay between the germline ends. The CDR3 is 13 amino acids. The germline V gene encodes CDR1 ENHRY and CDR2 SYGVKD. CDR3 in DNA: TGTGCCATCAGTGGGTTAGGGAATTCACCCCTCCACTTT. This sequence encodes CAISGLGNSPLHF.

This clonotype was detected many times. V is TRBV7-6 and J is TRBJ2-7; tentative D call: TRBD2 (7 bases). V shed 5 bases and J shed 5 bases, with 10 bases lying between them. The CDR3 is 12 amino acids. Germline V CDR1 and CDR2: SGHVS, FNYEAQ. This CDR3 is CASSRGGHEQYF. DNA of the CDR3: TGTGCCAGCAGCAGGGGGGGGCACGAGCAGTACTTC.

The chain couples TRBV12-3 or TRBV12-4 to TRBJ2-3; the D gene is possibly TRBD1 (6 bases). This CDR3 region has 14 residues. Trimming removed 5 bases from V and 6 bases from J, with 15 bases in between. The CDR3 sequence: CASSGGGGGDTQYF. For the CDR3, the DNA is TGTGCCAGCAGTGGGGGCGGAGGCGGGGATACGCAGTATTTT.